The 13 T cell receptor beta chains below come from one sample, sequenced in a study of blood T cells in healthy people across ages. A sample-barcoded 5' primer and a J-beta primer mix were used in a second PCR of about 7 to 11 cycles. TCRdb re-derived calls from the 5' RACE reads in MiXCR, one entry per CDR3 protein. The table has roughly 650,000 distinct CDR3 sequences, 32% seen once. Specimen: blood. All receptors come from a woman at least 80 years old in good health.

With regard to this clonotype: A much bigger clone sits one base away, suggesting this may be a read error. The chain is built from TRBV5-8 and TRBJ1-5; 8 positions agree with TRBD1. CDR3 length: 15 residues. CDR1 and CDR2 (germline): SGHTS, YDEGEE. The CDR3 sequence is CASSLWRQGNQPQNF. CDR3 DNA: TGTGCCAGCAGCTTGTGGAGACAGGGGAATCAGCCCCAGAATTTT.

This clonotype was seen many times. The gene calls are TRBV5-1 and TRBJ2-5, with a possible D match to TRBD1 (5 bases). V gave up 2 bases and J gave up 5 bases, with 10 bases separating them. This CDR3 is built from 13 residues. From germline, CDR1 is SGHRS and CDR2 YFSETQ. Here the CDR3 DNA reads TGCGCCAGCAGCTTCAGGGTCGCTGAGACCCAGTACTTC. Residues: CASSFRVAETQYF.

In this sample, this clonotype turned up a few times. The CDR3 sequence is CASSPHGGGYEQYF. CDR3 nucleotides: TGTGCCAGCAGTCCCCACGGGGGGGGCTACGAGCAGTACTTC. The chain employs TRBV6-5 and TRBJ2-7; TRBD2 matches at 8 bases. This CDR3 is built from 14 residues. J was trimmed by 3 bases and V by 5 bases; bases with no gene match: 6. The germline V gene encodes CDR1 MNHEY and CDR2 SVGAGI.

This clonotype occurred many times. The chain is built from TRBV11-2 and TRBJ1-2; tentative D call: TRBD1 (5 bases). Germline assignment: CDR1 SGHAT and CDR2 FQNNGV. This CDR3 comprises 15 residues. V was cut by 4 bases and J by 2 bases, with 14 bases left in between. DNA for the CDR3: TGTGCCAGCAGCTCACTTAGGGGCAGGAACTATGGCTACACCTTC. As protein: CASSSLRGRNYGYTF.

This clonotype was picked up a small number of times. The CDR3: CASSRGRGLEETQYF. CDR3 DNA sequence: TGTGCCAGCAGCCGTGGGCGGGGGCTAGAAGAGACCCAGTACTTC. J is TRBJ2-5 and V is TRBV7-7, with D tentatively TRBD2 (7 bases). The germline V gene encodes CDR1 SSHAT and CDR2 FNYEAQ (reference sequence). Trimming pared 5 bases from V and 3 bases from J, leaving 16 bases between. This CDR3 spans 15 amino acids.

This clonotype was seen a single time. A clone one base away is much larger, so this may be a read error. No conserved phenylalanine or tryptophan is present at the end of the CDR3, so a read error is the likely explanation. The chain links TRBV20-1 to TRBJ2-3; D is unresolved. V was trimmed by 5 bases and J by 1 base, leaving 10 bases between them. CDR1 DFQATT and CDR2 SNEGSKA come from the germline V gene (reference sequence). This CDR3 comprises 13 residues. CDR3 protein: CSAPGLRTDTQYC. CDR3 coding DNA: TGCAGTGCTCCCGGGCTCCGCACAGATACGCAGTATTGT.

This clonotype has ten or more counts. CDR3 bases: TGTGCCAGCAGCTCCCTTTATCGGGGGGCGTCAGATACGCAGTATTTT. Protein sequence: CASSSLYRGASDTQYF. V usage is TRBV7-2 and J usage is TRBJ2-3, with D possibly matching TRBD2 (7 bases). The germline V gene has CDR1 SGHTA and CDR2 FQGNSA. CDR3 length equals 16 residues. Between the trimmed V and J ends, which lost 4 bases and 4 bases, there was a span of 18 bases.

A note on this clonotype: Since a much larger clone is just one base distant, this may be a read error. The rearrangement uses TRBV29-1 and TRBJ1-4, with D possibly being TRBD1 (6 bases). The CDR3 extends over 14 amino acids. Germline CDR1 SQVTM, CDR2 ANQGSEA. V lost 3 bases and J 7 bases, leaving 15 bases between the germline ends. CDR3 protein: CSVDMGGRGEKLFF. In nucleotides, the CDR3 is TGCAGCGTTGATATGGGGGGGCGCGGTGAAAAACTGTTTTTT.

This clonotype was observed at least ten times. The chain joins TRBV5-1 to TRBJ2-7, with D perhaps TRBD1 (6 bases). From germline, CDR1 is SGHRS and CDR2 YFSETQ. V shed 6 bases and J shed 6 bases, with 22 bases lying between them. The CDR3 is 15 residues long. The CDR3 DNA is TGCGCCAGCACCTCTGTGGGGACACCTTTCCCCGAGCAGTACTTC. This encodes CASTSVGTPFPEQYF.

This clonotype has ten or more counts. V is TRBV4-2 and J is TRBJ1-5; D is unresolved. Looked up from germline, CDR1 is LGHNA and CDR2 is YNFKEQ. The V end was cut by 2 bases, the J end by 4 bases, with 15 bases between. CDR3 length: 16 amino acids. The CDR3 DNA reads as TGTGCCAGCAGCCAACACCTAGACCCTGCAAATCAGCCCCAGCATTTT. Its translation: CASSQHLDPANQPQHF.

A few counts support this clonotype. V gene TRBV6-1 combines with J gene TRBJ2-5, with 7 positions matching TRBD2. V shed 4 bases, J shed 5 bases, and the junction held 4 bases outside the gene matches. CDR3 length: 13 amino acids. Germline V lookup: CDR1 MNHNS, CDR2 SASEGT. The CDR3 spells CASSAWEGETQYF. CDR3 nucleotides: TGTGCCAGCAGTGCTTGGGAGGGGGAGACCCAGTACTTC.

In its sample, this clonotype was seen once. This chain links TRBV25-1 with TRBJ1-1; tentative D call: TRBD1 (6 bases). V lost 3 bases, J lost 6 bases, and 14 bases lay in between. Germline V CDR1 and CDR2: MGHDK, SYGVNS. CDR3 length equals 14 residues. The CDR3 DNA follows: TGTGCCAGCAGTGAGGCAGGGGTGAGCCCTGAAGCTTTCTTT. It is translated as CASSEAGVSPEAFF.

Turning to this clonotype: A much more abundant neighbour one base away suggests this may be a read error. The chain combines TRBV12-3 or TRBV12-4 with TRBJ2-5; either TRBD1 or TRBD2 may fit D (5 bases each). TRBJ2-7 explains the end of the DNA better; the J call may be wrong. The CDR3 extends over 13 amino acids. The CDR3 reads CASNSRAEGEQYF. CDR3 coding DNA: TGTGCCAGCAATAGCAGGGCCGAGGGCGAGCAGTACTTC.